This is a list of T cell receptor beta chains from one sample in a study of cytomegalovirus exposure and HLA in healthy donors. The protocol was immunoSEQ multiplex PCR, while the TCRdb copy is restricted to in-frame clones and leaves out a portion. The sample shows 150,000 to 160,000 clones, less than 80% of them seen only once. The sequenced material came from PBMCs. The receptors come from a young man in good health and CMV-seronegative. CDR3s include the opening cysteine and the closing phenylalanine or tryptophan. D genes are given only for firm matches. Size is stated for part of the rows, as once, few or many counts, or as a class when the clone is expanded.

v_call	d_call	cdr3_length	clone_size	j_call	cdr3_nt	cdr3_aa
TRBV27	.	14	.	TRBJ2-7	TGTGCCAGCAGTTTAAGGGGAAATCGCTACGAGCAGTACTTC	CASSLRGNRYEQYF
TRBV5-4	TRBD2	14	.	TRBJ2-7	TGTGCCAGCAGCCTTGAGGCGGGGGTCCGCGGGCAGTACTTC	CASSLEAGVRGQYF
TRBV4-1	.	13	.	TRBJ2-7	TGCGCCAGCAGCCAAGACAGAACCTACGAGCAGTACTTC	CASSQDRTYEQYF
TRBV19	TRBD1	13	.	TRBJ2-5	TGTGCCAGTGGCTCCGGGACAGAAGAGACCCAGTACTTC	CASGSGTEETQYF
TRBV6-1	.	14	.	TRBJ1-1	TGTGCCAGCAGTTCTCAGGGAGGGAACACTGAAGCTTTCTTT	CASSSQGGNTEAFF
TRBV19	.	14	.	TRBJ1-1	TGTGCCAGTAGCCGACAGCCAATGAACACTGAAGCTTTCTTT	CASSRQPMNTEAFF
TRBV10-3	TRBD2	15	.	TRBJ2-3	TGTGCCATCAGTAGCGGGGGGACCAAGACAGATACGCAGTATTTT	CAISSGGTKTDTQYF
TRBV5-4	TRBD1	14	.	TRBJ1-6	TGTGCCAGCAGCACCGGGACAGTAAATTCACCCCTCCACTTT	CASSTGTVNSPLHF
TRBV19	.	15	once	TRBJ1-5	TGTGCCAGTTCCGACCTTCAGGGGCTGCGGCAGCCCCAGCATTTT	CASSDLQGLRQPQHF
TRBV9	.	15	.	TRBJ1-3	TGTGCCAGCAGCGTCGAGGGGGTTGCTGGAAACACCATATATTTT	CASSVEGVAGNTIYF
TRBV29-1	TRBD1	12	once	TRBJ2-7	TGCAGCGTGGGGGACAGGAGCCCGGAGCAGTACTTC	CSVGDRSPEQYF
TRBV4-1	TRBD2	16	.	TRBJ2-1	TGCGCCAGCAGCCAAGAGGGGAGCGGGGGGGACAATGAGCAGTTCTTC	CASSQEGSGGDNEQFF
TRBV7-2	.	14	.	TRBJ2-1	TGTGCCAGCACCCGCCGGGACTCCTACAATGAGCAGTTCTTC	CASTRRDSYNEQFF
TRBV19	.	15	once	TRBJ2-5	TGTGCCAGTAGTATAGATCACGCTACCTCAGAGACCCAGTACTTC	CASSIDHATSETQYF
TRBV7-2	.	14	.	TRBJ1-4	TGTGCCAGCAGCTTAAGAGATCCATGGGAAAAACTGTTTTTT	CASSLRDPWEKLFF
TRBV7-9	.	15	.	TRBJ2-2	TGTGCCAGCACCCCCTCCGCGGGGAACACCGGGGAGCTGTTTTTT	CASTPSAGNTGELFF
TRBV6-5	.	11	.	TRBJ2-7	TGTGCCAGCAGTGCGCGGGACGAGCAGTACTTC	CASSARDEQYF
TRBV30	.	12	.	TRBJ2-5	TGTGCCTGGAGTGCAGGGAGGGAGACCCAGTACTTC	CAWSAGRETQYF
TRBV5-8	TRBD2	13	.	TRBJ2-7	TGTGCCAGCAGCCGAACGACTAGCAGGGCCCATACCTTC	CASSRTTSRAHTF
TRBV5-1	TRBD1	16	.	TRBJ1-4	TGCGCCAGCAGCCTACAGGGGGGCGTAACTAATGAAAAACTGTTTTTT	CASSLQGGVTNEKLFF
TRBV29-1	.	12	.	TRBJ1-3	TGCAGCGTTGCCGGACAGGGAAACACCATATATTTT	CSVAGQGNTIYF
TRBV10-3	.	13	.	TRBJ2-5	TGTGCCATCCGGGGGACGGACCAAGAGACCCAGTACTTC	CAIRGTDQETQYF
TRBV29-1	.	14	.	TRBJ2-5	TGCAGCGTTGAAGGAAGGAGCTACCAAGAGACCCAGTACTTC	CSVEGRSYQETQYF
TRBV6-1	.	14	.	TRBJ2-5	TGTGCCAGCAGTGAAGTGTGGGGAGCCGGGACCCAGTACTTC	CASSEVWGAGTQYF
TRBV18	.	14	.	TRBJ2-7	TGTGCCAGCTCACCAGGGGGGGGCGGCTACGAGCAGTACTTC	CASSPGGGGYEQYF
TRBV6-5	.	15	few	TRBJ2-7	TGTGCCAGCAGCCAGCAGCCAGCCGGACAGCCCCAGCAGTACTTC	CASSQQPAGQPQQYF